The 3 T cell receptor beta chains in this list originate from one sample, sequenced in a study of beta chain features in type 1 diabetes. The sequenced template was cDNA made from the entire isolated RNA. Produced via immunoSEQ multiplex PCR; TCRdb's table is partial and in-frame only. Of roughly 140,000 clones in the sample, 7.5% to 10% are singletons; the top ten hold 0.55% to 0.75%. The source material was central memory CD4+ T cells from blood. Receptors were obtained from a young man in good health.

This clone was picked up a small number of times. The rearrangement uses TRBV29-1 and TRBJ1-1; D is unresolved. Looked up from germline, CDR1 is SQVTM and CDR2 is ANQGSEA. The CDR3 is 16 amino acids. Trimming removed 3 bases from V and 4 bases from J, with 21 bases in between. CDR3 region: CSVDRFSTGGRTEAFF. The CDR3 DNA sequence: TGCAGCGTTGATCGATTTTCTACGGGCGGGCGCACTGAAGCTTTCTTT.

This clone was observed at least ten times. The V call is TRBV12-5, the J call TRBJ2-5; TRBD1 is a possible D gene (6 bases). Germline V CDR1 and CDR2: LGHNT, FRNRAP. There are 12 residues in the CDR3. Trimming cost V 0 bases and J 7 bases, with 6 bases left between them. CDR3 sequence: CASGLVQGTQYF. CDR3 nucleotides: TGTGCTAGTGGTTTGGTACAGGGGACCCAGTACTTC.

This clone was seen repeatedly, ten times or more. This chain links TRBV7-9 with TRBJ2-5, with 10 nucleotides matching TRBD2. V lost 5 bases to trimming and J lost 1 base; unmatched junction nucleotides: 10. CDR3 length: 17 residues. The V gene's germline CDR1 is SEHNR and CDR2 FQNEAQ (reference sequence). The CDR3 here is CASSPALAGTAQETQYF. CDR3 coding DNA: TGTGCCAGCAGCCCCGCACTAGCGGGAACTGCCCAAGAGACCCAGTACTTC.